Below, 6 T cell receptor beta chains from the same sample are listed, as sequenced in a study of CD8 T cells in Susac syndrome. Reverse transcription of about 0.45 to 1 ug RNA was performed with random hexamers. TCRdb reprocessed the immunoSEQ multiplex PCR reads via MiXCR and lists one record per CDR3 protein. Of around 71,000 distinct CDR3 sequences detected, about 92% appear once; the ten largest clones hold about 0.14%. Material for sequencing was CD4+ T cells from PBMCs. These receptors were taken from a human donor with Susac syndrome.

The rearrangement links TRBV2 to TRBJ2-7, with D tentatively TRBD1 (6 bases). Germline-derived CDR1 and CDR2 are SNHLY and FYNNEI. The CDR3 sequence is 13 residues long. Between the trimmed V and J ends, which lost 9 bases and 3 bases, there was a span of 15 bases. The CDR3 sequence is CASELTGGYEQYF. CDR3 nucleotide sequence: TGTGCCAGTGAATTGACAGGCGGCTACGAGCAGTACTTC.

In this sample, this clonotype turned up once. CDR3 coding DNA: TGTGCCTGGAAGATTCTAGCGGGGGACTTGTGGTCCCAAAACATTCAGTACTTC. Its protein is CAWKILAGDLWSQNIQYF. The rearrangement joins TRBV30 to TRBJ2-4, with 10 bases that match TRBD2. Germline CDR1 is GTSNPN and CDR2 is SVGIG (reference sequence). After removal of 4 bases from V and 5 bases from J, the junction contained 17 bases not matched to a gene. The CDR3 length is 18 residues.

The chain carries TRBV30 and TRBJ1-1; possible D gene TRBD1, 5 bases. CDR3 size: 13 residues. Trimming took off 4 bases at V and 0 bases at J, with 9 bases between the two ends. Looked up from germline, CDR1 is GTSNPN and CDR2 is SVGIG (reference sequence). The CDR3, as DNA: TGTGCCTGGAACCAAGGGGTGAACACTGAAGCTTTCTTT. Translation: CAWNQGVNTEAFF.

The chain is built from TRBV28 and TRBJ1-5; D call uncertain. Germline CDR1 is MDHEN and CDR2 is SYDVKM. With 7 bases removed from V and 0 bases from J, the gap between germline ends came to 13 bases. The CDR3 consists of 15 residues. In DNA, the CDR3 is TGTGCCAGCACCTTAGACACTTATAGCAATCAGCCCCAGCATTTT. This encodes CASTLDTYSNQPQHF.

This clonotype was seen only once. V is TRBV14 and J is TRBJ1-3; D gene ambiguous. CDR1 and CDR2 (germline): SGHDN, FVKESK. The CDR3 spans 15 residues. With 1 base removed from V and 4 bases from J, the gap between germline ends came to 11 bases. CDR3 nucleotide sequence: TGTGCCAGCAGCCAAGGTTCGGGAAGGGGAAACACCATATATTTT. This sequence encodes CASSQGSGRGNTIYF.

V usage is TRBV11-2 and J usage is TRBJ2-3; 9 nucleotides agree with TRBD1. Per germline, CDR1 SGHAT and CDR2 FQNNGV. This CDR3 is 13 amino acids long. The CDR3 bases are TGTGCTTCCGTTGGACAGGGGACAGATACGCAGTATTTT. Translation: CASVGQGTDTQYF.